The 7 T cell receptor beta chains listed next were all sequenced from one sample in a study of cytomegalovirus exposure and HLA in healthy donors. Primers: 60 Vbeta forward and 13 Jbeta reverse. The data were produced by immunoSEQ multiplex PCR, yet TCRdb's version contains in-frame clones alone and is incomplete. Of about 190,000 clones in the sample, around 87% are singletons; the top ten hold 1.3%. The sample comprised PBMCs. Receptors were obtained from a man aged 25-40 years in good health and CMV-seronegative.

This chain links TRBV15 with TRBJ2-1, with TRBD1 matching 9 bases. The CDR3 extends over 17 amino acids. Germline V CDR1 and CDR2: LNHNV, YYDKDF (reference sequence). With 0 bases clipped from V and 9 bases from J, the junction kept 12 bases outside the gene matches. The CDR3 region has the DNA TGTGCCACCAGCAGAGAGGGGTCACAGGGGGCCCGGCGTGAGCAGTTCTTC. It specifies CATSREGSQGARREQFF.

This rearrangement joins TRBV9 to TRBJ2-1; D gene ambiguous. Trimming removed 2 bases from V and 5 bases from J, with 8 bases in between. The CDR3 is 13 residues long. The V gene's germline CDR1 is SGDLS and CDR2 YYNGEE. CDR3 sequence (DNA): TGTGCCAGCAGCGTCCTGGCGGACAATGAGCAGTTCTTC. Translating it yields CASSVLADNEQFF.

This chain joins TRBV28 and TRBJ2-5; the D is unclear. Germline V gives CDR1 MDHEN, CDR2 SYDVKM. The CDR3 sequence is 14 residues long. V shed 3 bases and J shed 5 bases, with 13 bases lying between them. The CDR3 spells CASSLITPRETQYF. The CDR3 nucleotides read TGTGCCAGCAGTTTGATCACCCCTAGGGAGACCCAGTACTTC.

The chain has TRBV7-4 and TRBJ2-7; the match to TRBD2 covers 7 bases. The CDR3 covers 15 residues. Germline trimming cut 4 bases from V and 0 bases from J; bases unmatched to any gene: 6. Germline V gene sequence: CDR1 SGHVT, CDR2 SQSDAQ. CDR3 bases: TGTGCCAGCAGCTGGGAGGGACCGAGCTCCTACGAGCAGTACTTC. This sequence encodes CASSWEGPSSYEQYF.

The J gene is TRBJ1-5, the V gene TRBV6-1; 10 bases agree with TRBD1. J was trimmed by 4 bases and V by 6 bases; bases with no gene match: 6. The CDR3 is 15 amino acids. CDR1 and CDR2 (germline): MNHNS, SASEGT. The CDR3 DNA sequence: TGTGCCAGCAGCTCGACAGGGGGCCTAAATCAGCCCCAGCATTTT. This translates into CASSSTGGLNQPQHF.

The chain carries TRBV4-2 and TRBJ2-1; 13 bases match TRBD2. Trimming took 0 bases from V and 2 from J; bases not matched to a gene: 4. The germline V gene encodes CDR1 LGHNA and CDR2 YNFKEQ. CDR3 size: 18 residues. CDR3 sequence reads: CASSQEGTSGVTYNEQFF. The CDR3 region has the DNA TGTGCCAGCAGCCAAGAGGGGACTAGCGGGGTAACCTACAATGAGCAGTTCTTC.

This chain uses TRBV9 with TRBJ2-3; no firm D call. V was pared by 4 bases and J by 3 bases, with 9 bases between. Per germline, CDR1 SGDLS and CDR2 YYNGEE. The CDR3 extends over 13 amino acids. This chain's CDR3 is CASSPETTDTQYF. The CDR3 DNA reads as TGTGCCAGCAGCCCCGAGACTACAGATACGCAGTATTTT.